This TCR beta chain was found in a study of cytomegalovirus exposure and HLA in healthy donors (TCRdb year 2017). For the wider study: According to a later analysis, one platform produced both the roughly 130 validation repertoires and the 670 or so repertoires of the first cohort. The aim of the study was to test whether cataloging public T cell receptors could identify signatures of past pathogen exposure. Besides the first cohort of hundreds of subjects, a separate validation cohort made up of roughly 120 different subjects was used. High-throughput TCR immunosequencing, statistical association of individual TCRs with disease status, and machine learning were combined to predict cytomegalovirus infection status. Beyond this particular receptor, the publication reports: It was suggested by the authors that the approach could potentially be generalized to other disease states and immunological phenotypes. A later analysis lacked HLA typing for the validation cohort, so it scored co-occurrence in that cohort across all 130 or so repertoires. The classifier was reported to diagnose cytomegalovirus status with high specificity and sensitivity in both the original cohort and the validation cohort. A total of about 150 TCR beta chains were listed by the study as associated with cytomegalovirus. A few of the identified cytomegalovirus-associated TCR beta chains were confirmed in vitro to be specific for cytomegalovirus antigens. While some public TCRs were present in many individuals, most TCR sequences turned up only very rarely across donors. Subsequent analysis determined that TCRs grouped into clusters in the first cohort also showed a tendency toward co-occurrence across the roughly 110 validation repertoires, and 94% of cluster scores exceeded 0.

Library creation used the immunoSEQ multiplex PCR assay. Per the authors' processing: A statistical classification framework was built to diagnose cytomegalovirus status from the catalog of TCR beta chain sequences. Sourced from immuneACCESS, this table was stored by TCRdb with only in-frame sequences that have V and J called. A share of the clones is absent; for the studies checked, an unresolved V gene accounts for under half, and the remainder has no known explanation. V and J calls and clone size are those listed in that table; D and trimming were worked out from the DNA. The table for this sample lists over 110,000 clones; 80% to 90% of them were counted only once. The top ten clones comprise about 2.8% of the sample. V and J lose 10 bases and 0 bases, and a span of 18 bases separates them. The CDR3 spans 16 residues, from the cysteine through the phenylalanine. Only the CDR3 part of the read is kept: 48 bases, read in frame from the first base. Sequences LNHDA (CDR1) and SQIVND (CDR2) are obtained from the germline V gene (reference sequence).

This clone was seen a few times. Its antigen remains undetermined. No much larger clone exists at a distance of one base, and base qualities are not known. Separate from the approximately 700-subject first cohort, the validation cohort of 120 subjects was the group to which the donors belonged. This TCR derives from a man aged 18-30 years in good health and CMV-seronegative. Sequencing input: PBMCs. The sequence joins TRBV19 to TRBJ1-4; the D gene cannot be resolved reliably. The CDR3 region reads CATGNKPATTNEKLFF. The sequence in DNA is TGTGCCACGGGTAATAAGCCGGCGACAACTAATGAAAAACTGTTTTTT. Supplemented by the reference TRBV19 and TRBJ1-4 proteins around the CDR3, the complete variable domain is DGGITQSPKYLFRKEGQNVTLSCEQNLNHDAMYWYRQDPGQGLRLIYYSQIVNDFQKGDIAEGYSVSREKKESFPLTVTSAQKNPTAFYLCATGNKPATTNEKLFFGSGTQLSVL.